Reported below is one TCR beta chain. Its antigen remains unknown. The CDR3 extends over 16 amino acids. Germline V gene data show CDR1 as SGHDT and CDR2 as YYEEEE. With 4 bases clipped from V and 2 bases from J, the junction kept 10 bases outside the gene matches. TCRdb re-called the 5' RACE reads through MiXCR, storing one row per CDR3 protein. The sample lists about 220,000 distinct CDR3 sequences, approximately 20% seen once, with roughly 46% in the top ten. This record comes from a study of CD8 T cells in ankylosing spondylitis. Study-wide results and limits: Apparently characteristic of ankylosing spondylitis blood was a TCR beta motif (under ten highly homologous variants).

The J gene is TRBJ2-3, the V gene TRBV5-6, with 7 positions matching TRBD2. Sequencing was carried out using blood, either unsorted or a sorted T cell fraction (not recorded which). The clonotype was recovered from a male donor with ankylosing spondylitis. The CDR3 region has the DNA TGTGCCAGCAGCCCTAGGGCCGGGACTAACACAGATACGCAGTATTTT. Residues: CASSPRAGTNTDTQYF.